The rows below give T cell receptor beta chains drawn from one sample of a study of OX40 agonist ivuxolimab in advanced cancers. Generated by immunoSEQ multiplex PCR, the TCRdb table keeps only in-frame clones and is missing some. The sample includes tens of thousands of clones, more than 85% seen only once; the top ten take roughly 6.9%. The material was CD4+ or CD8+ T cells sorted from blood, obtained in a trial of the OX40 agonist ivuxolimab. Every receptor here comes from an adult with an advanced solid tumor such as melanoma, head and neck, liver or kidney cancer. CDR3s include the opening cysteine and the closing phenylalanine or tryptophan.

v_call cdr3_aa
TRBV28 CASSLNRLPTAKQYF
TRBV27 CASSLRKNTGELFF
TRBV19 CASSIDRAGTSGRAGEQFF
TRBV18 CASSPPNDSGANVLTF
TRBV7-8 CASSRERPLWSNQPQHF
TRBV30 CAWSERINQPQHF
TRBV19 CASSLTGAFSGNTIYF
TRBV7-8 CASSLWTSGRNTGELFF
TRBV28 CASGTRRDEQYF
TRBV21-1 CASRLPGQGSDEQYF
TRBV28 CASSSPGLAGLWGEQFF
TRBV29-1 CSVDRVGGETQYF
TRBV12-5 CASGLPLGTSGRARYEQYF
TRBV28 CASSFPSDRGFSYEQYF
TRBV28 CASSWGNTEAFF
TRBV28 CADLLGGYGTGELFF
TRBV4-2 CASSQGQGKETQYF
TRBV28 CASSLINPGQEEQFF
TRBV6-5 CASSRQGQIAEAFF
TRBV10-3 CAISDEGRVLGGPQHF
TRBV5-4 CASSSRGRANVLTF
TRBV10-3 CAISGSYEQYF
TRBV6-5 CASSYAEQGGTETQYF
TRBV19 CASRGAYTGELFF
TRBV11-3 CASSYASGSYEQFF
TRBV2 CASSEDSLRTNEKLFF
TRBV19 CASSSGIPGKTQYF
TRBV5-1 CASSLAGGQTNEKLFF
TRBV19 CASIKTGVPNQPQHF
TRBV12-5 CASGLARLAGGPWNTQYF
TRBV5-6 CASSLGNNSPLHF
TRBV18 CASSPRLAANTGELFF
TRBV6-4 CASSEDPLRGSTDTQYF
TRBV7-9 CAGSLAQGSPYGYTF
TRBV6-1 CASSESAGNTQYF
TRBV30 CAWSGWGDAFF
TRBV5-1 CASSLDSGLYGYTF
TRBV5-1 CASSTWTGGNEQYF
TRBV5-5 CASSRTSGISTDTQYF
TRBV28 CASTQLAGEQYF
TRBV7-3 CASSPGLAAYNEQFF
TRBV28 CASSSEGVIQYF